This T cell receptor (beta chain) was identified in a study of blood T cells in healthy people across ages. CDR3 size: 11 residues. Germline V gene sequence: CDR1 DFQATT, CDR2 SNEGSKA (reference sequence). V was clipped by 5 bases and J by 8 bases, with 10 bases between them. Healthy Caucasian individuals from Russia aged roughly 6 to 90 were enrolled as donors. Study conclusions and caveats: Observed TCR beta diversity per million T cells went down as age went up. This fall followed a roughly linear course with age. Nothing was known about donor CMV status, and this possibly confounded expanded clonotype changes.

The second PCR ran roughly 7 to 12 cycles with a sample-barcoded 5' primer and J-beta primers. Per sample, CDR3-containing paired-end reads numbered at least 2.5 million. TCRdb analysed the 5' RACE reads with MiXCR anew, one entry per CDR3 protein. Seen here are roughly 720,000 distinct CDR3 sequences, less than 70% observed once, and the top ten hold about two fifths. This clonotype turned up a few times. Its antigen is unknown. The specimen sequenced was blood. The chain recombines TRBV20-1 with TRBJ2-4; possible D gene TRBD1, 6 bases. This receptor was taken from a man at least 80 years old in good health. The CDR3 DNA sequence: TGCAGTGCTGTGACAGGCGACATTCAGTACTTC. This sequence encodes CSAVTGDIQYF.